Sequencing of this T cell receptor (beta chain) was carried out in a study of regulatory T cells in long-lasting Graves disease. This clonotype showed up many times. The target antigen is unknown. Findings of the study overall: Tissue studied was limited to peripheral blood, excluding thyroid tissue. Relative to newly diagnosed Graves' patients, persistent ones had lower TCR diversity. Segments TRBV28, TRBJ1-2 and TRBJ2-5 showed preferential usage in persistent disease.

The authors built TCR beta libraries using iRepertoire HTBI primers and Arm-PCR of CDR3 regions. TCRdb ran MiXCR on the multiplex PCR reads and lists one entry per CDR3 protein. The sample consists of 300,000 to 450,000 distinct CDR3 sequences, roughly 16% of them appearing once. Time point reported: newly diagnosed GD, antithyroid drugs for less than 3 months. Researchers made the TCR library from RNA that was extracted from PBMCs. This CDR3 region has 13 residues. V lost 7 bases to trimming and J lost 0 bases, with 9 bases between them. The sample in question was peripheral blood mononuclear cells (PBMCs), obtained at new diagnosis, from a patient treated with antithyroid drugs. The TCR was taken from a female donor with Graves disease. The gene calls are TRBV12-3 or TRBV12-4 and TRBJ1-2; D not certain. The CDR3 loop reads CASKPRTNYGYTF. DNA for the CDR3: TGTGCCAGCAAGCCGAGAACTAACTATGGCTACACCTTC.